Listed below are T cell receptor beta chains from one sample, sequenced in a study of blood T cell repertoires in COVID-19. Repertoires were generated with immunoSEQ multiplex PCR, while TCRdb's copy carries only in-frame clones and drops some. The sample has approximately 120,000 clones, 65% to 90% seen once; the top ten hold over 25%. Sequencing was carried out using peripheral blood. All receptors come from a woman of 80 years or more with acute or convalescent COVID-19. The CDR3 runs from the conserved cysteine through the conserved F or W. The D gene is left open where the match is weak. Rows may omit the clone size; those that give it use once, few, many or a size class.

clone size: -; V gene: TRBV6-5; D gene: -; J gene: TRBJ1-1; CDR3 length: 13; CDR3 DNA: TGTGCCAGCAAGTTAGGGGCGCGTACTGAAGCTTTCTTT; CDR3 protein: CASKLGARTEAFF
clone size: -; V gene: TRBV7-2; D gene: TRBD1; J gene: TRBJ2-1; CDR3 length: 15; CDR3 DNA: TGTGCCAGCAGCTTACAGGGACAGGGACGGAATGAGCAGTTCTTC; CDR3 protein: CASSLQGQGRNEQFF
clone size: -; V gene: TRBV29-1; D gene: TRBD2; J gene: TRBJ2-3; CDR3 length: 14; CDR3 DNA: TGCAGCGTTGAAAGAGCGGGGGCCGTCTATACGCAGTATTTT; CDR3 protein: CSVERAGAVYTQYF
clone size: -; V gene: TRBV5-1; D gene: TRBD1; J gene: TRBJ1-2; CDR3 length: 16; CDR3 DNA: TGCGCCAGCAAAACCGGGACAGGGGGCCTGGAGTATGGCTACACCTTC; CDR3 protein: CASKTGTGGLEYGYTF
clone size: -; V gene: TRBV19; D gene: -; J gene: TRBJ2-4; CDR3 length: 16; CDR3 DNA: TGTGCCAGTAGTATAATGGCTTCCATGGCCAAAAACATTCAGTACTTC; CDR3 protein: CASSIMASMAKNIQYF
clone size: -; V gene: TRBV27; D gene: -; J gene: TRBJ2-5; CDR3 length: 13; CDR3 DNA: TGTGCCAGCAGTTTTGGGCAGGCGGAGACCCAGTACTTC; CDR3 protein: CASSFGQAETQYF
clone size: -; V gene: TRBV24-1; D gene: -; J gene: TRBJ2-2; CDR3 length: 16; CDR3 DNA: TGTGCCACCAGTGATAAATATCAAGGGGAAACCGGGGAGCTGTTTTTT; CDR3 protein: CATSDKYQGETGELFF
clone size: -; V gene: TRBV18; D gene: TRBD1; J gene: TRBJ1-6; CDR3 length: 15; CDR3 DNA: TGTGCCAGCTCACCCGCGACAGGGTATAATTCACCCCTCCACTTT; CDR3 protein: CASSPATGYNSPLHF
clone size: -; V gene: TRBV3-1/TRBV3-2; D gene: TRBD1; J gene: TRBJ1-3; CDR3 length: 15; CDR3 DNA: TGTGCCAGCAGCACATCCGGGACAGCTGGAAACACCATATATTTT; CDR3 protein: CASSTSGTAGNTIYF
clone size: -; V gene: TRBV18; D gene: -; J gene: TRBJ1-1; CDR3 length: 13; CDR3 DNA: TGTGCCAGCTCACCGGGCCGCGGGACTGAAGCTTTCTTT; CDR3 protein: CASSPGRGTEAFF
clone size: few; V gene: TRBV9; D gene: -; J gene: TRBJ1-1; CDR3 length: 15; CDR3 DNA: TGTGCCAGCAGCGTGATGGGGGGGATGAACACTGAAGCTTTCTTT; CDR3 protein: CASSVMGGMNTEAFF
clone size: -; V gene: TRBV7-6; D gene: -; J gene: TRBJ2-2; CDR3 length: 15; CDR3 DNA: TGTGCCAGCAGCCTAGCCCTAACGAACACCGGGGAGCTGTTTTTT; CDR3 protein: CASSLALTNTGELFF
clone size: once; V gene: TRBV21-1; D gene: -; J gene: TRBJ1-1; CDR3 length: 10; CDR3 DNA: TGTGCCAGGGGGGCTACTGAAGCTTTCTTT; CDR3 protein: CARGATEAFF
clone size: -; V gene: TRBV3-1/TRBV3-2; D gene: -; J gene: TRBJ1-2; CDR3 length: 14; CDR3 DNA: TGTGCCAGCAGCCCCCGGAGGGGAAACTATGGCTACACCTTC; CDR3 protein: CASSPRRGNYGYTF
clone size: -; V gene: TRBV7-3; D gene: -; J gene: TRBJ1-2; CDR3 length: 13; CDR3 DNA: TGTGCCAGCAGCCTTGGGGGGGATCATGGCTACACCTTC; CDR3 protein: CASSLGGDHGYTF
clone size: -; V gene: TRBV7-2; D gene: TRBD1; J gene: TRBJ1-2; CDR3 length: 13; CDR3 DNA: TGTGCCAGCAGCTACAGGGGGCTGGATGGCTACACCTTC; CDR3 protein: CASSYRGLDGYTF